This is a list of T cell receptor beta chains from one sample in a study of shared clonotypes between healthy human individuals. Sequencing was performed with immunoSEQ multiplex PCR; in TCRdb, only in-frame clones are kept and a portion is missing. The table has some 380,000 clones, roughly 96% seen once. The sample comprised memory CD8+ T cells sorted from blood. The source is a man between 25 and 39 years old in good health. Both conserved end residues are part of each CDR3. Rows may omit the clone size; those that give it use once, few, many or a size class.

cdr3_aa	clone_size	v_call
CASSLAGPPWWGARTGELFF	once	TRBV5-1
CATTGTPSTDTQYF	.	TRBV2
CASSLKDGQPQHF	.	TRBV18
CSARGYEQYF	.	TRBV20-1
CASSEVYGYTF	.	TRBV25-1
CASSPELISGYTF	.	TRBV4-2
CASSSQDNEQFF	.	TRBV27
CASSLGTISRGAIGEKLFF	.	TRBV7-9
CASRRRGQGHNEQYF	once	TRBV2
CSVFDYGYTF	.	TRBV29-1
CASSKGDSGANVLTF	.	TRBV21-1
CASSSGRNGYTF	.	TRBV7-3
CASSSPSGVGEQYF	.	TRBV5-6
CASSGGRAAYNEQFF	.	TRBV21-1
CASSLGLAPYSYNEQFF	.	TRBV11-3
CASSYARPQESYGYTF	.	TRBV6-6
CASSQPLGQGKRNEQFF	.	TRBV14
CASSDPGTPFF	.	TRBV6-6
CASRVAGETGEQYF	.	TRBV5-4
CASSPGGSGRRNEQFF	.	TRBV28
CASSESPFRDRGRETQYF	.	TRBV10-2
CASSPRHLSYEQYF	once	TRBV18
CASSGAGNTGELFF	.	TRBV9
CAWSVQAFDEQYF	.	TRBV30
CASSGGDRIISYNEQFF	once	TRBV19
CASSEGASNTGELFF	once	TRBV9